This TCR beta chain was captured by sequencing in a study of control samples from healthy donors and cancer patients. With 4 bases clipped from V and 0 bases from J, the junction kept 3 bases outside the gene matches. The CDR3 totals 15 residues. In germline, CDR1 is SGHDN, CDR2 FVKESK. The data were produced by immunoSEQ multiplex PCR, yet TCRdb's version contains in-frame clones alone and is incomplete. The sample holds under 85,000 clones, roughly 82% seen once. The rearrangement links TRBV14 to TRBJ1-3; the match to TRBD1 covers 7 bases. The sample consisted of PBMCs. The clonotype originates from a man in his fifties or sixties with head and neck cancer. The CDR3 spells CASSPGQLSGNTIYF. CDR3 nucleotide sequence: TGTGCCAGCAGCCCGGGACAGCTCTCTGGAAACACCATATATTTT.